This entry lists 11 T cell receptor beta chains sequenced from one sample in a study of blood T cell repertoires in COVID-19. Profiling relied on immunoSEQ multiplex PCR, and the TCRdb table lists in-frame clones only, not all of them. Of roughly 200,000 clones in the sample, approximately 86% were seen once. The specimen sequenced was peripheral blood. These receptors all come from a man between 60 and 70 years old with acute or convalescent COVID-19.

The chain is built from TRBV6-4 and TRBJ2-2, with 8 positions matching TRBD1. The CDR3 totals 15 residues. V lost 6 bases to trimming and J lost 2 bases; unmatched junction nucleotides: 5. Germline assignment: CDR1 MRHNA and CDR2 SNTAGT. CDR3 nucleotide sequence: TGTGCCAGCAGCCACGGACAGGGTAACACCGGGGAGCTGTTTTTT. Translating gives CASSHGQGNTGELFF.

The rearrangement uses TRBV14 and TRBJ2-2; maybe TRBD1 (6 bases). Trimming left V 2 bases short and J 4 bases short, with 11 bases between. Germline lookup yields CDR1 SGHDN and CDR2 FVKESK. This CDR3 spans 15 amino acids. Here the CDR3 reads CASSQMARGTGELFF. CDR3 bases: TGTGCCAGCAGCCAAATGGCCAGGGGCACCGGGGAGCTGTTTTTT.

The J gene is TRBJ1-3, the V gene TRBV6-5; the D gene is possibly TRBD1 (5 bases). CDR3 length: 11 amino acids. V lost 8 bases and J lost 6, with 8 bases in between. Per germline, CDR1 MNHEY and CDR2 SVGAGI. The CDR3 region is CASSRENTIYF. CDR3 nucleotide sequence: TGTGCCAGCTCCAGGGAAAACACCATATATTTT.

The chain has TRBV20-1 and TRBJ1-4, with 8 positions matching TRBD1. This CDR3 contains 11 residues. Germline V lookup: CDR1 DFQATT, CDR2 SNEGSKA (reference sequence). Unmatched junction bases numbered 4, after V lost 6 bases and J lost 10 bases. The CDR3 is CSARQGSKLFF. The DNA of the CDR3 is TGCAGTGCACGACAGGGGTCAAAACTGTTTTTT.

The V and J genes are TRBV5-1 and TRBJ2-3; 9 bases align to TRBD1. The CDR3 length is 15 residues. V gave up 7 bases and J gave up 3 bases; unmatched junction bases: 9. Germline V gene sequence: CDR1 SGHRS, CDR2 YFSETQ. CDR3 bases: TGCGCCAGCTCTACAGGGGGCGTTACGACAGATACGCAGTATTTT. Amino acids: CASSTGGVTTDTQYF.

The CDR3 loop is CASSLEFGGKDSPLHF. The CDR3 region has the DNA TGCGCCAGCAGCTTAGAATTCGGGGGGAAGGATTCACCCCTCCACTTT. The gene calls are TRBV5-1 and TRBJ1-6; D perhaps matches TRBD1 (5 bases). V lost 2 bases and J 8 bases, leaving 17 bases between the germline ends. The germline CDR1 and CDR2 sequences are SGHRS and YFSETQ. This CDR3 is 16 amino acids long.

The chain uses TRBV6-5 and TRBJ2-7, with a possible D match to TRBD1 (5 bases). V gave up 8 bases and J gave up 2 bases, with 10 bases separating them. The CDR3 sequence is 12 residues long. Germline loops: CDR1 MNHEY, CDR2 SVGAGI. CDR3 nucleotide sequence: TGTGCCAGCGGGCAGGGTCCCTACGAGCAGTACTTC. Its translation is CASGQGPYEQYF.

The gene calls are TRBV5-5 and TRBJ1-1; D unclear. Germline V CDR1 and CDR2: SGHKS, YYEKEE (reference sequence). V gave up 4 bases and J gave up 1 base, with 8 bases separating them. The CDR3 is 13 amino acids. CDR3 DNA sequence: TGTGCCAGCAGCAGACCAGGGAACACTGAAGCTTTCTTT. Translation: CASSRPGNTEAFF.

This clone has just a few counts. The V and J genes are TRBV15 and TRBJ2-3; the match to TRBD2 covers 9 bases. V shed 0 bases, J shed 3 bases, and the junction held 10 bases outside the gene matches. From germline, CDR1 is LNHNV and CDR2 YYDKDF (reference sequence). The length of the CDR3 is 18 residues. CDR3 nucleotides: TGTGCCACCAGCAGAGATCGCCTAGCGGGGTTTCGGACAGATACGCAGTATTTT. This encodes CATSRDRLAGFRTDTQYF.

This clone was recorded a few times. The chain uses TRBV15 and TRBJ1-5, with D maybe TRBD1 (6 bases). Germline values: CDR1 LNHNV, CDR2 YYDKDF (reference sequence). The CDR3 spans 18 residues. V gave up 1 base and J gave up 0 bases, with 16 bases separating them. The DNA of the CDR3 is TGTGCCACCAGCAGAGGGGGCGCAGGGGAATATAGCAATCAGCCCCAGCATTTT. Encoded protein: CATSRGGAGEYSNQPQHF.

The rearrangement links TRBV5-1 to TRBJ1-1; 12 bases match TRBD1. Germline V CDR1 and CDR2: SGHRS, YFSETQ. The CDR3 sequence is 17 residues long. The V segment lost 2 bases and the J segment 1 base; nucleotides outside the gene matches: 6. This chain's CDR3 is CASSLPGQGAGNTEAFF. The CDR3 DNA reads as TGCGCCAGCAGCTTACCGGGACAGGGGGCGGGGAACACTGAAGCTTTCTTT.